The 30 T cell receptor beta chains listed next were all sequenced from one sample in a study of T cell changes during pregnancy in multiple sclerosis. Method: immunoSEQ multiplex PCR; TCRdb's copy keeps in-frame clones and lacks some. This table holds about 12,000 clones, 86% found once. The sample in question was CD8+ T cells from peripheral blood mononuclear cells, obtained in the second trimester of pregnancy. Source of these receptors: a female donor in good health, enrolled as a control in a pregnancy study.

This chain connects TRBV4-1 to TRBJ1-1; 8 bases agree with TRBD1. The CDR3 is 18 amino acids. Trimming cost V 4 bases and J 1 base; bases outside gene matches: 14. Germline CDR1 reads MGHRA; CDR2 reads YSYEKL. CDR3 coding DNA: TGCGCCAGCAGCCTCCTCCGCCAGGGGGCCGCTGCGAACACTGAAGCTTTCTTT. This codes for CASSLLRQGAAANTEAFF.

The rearrangement joins TRBV30 to TRBJ2-1, with TRBD2 matching 12 bases. In germline, CDR1 is GTSNPN, CDR2 SVGIG (reference sequence). Trimming removed 1 base from V and 8 bases from J; junction bases left unmatched: 9. The CDR3 extends over 16 amino acids. The CDR3 region is CAWSDVPLAGGHEQFF. In nucleotides, the CDR3 is TGTGCCTGGAGTGACGTACCCCTAGCGGGGGGGCATGAGCAGTTCTTC. The complete variable domain, with remaining parts taken from reference TRBV30 and TRBJ2-1, reads SQTIHQWPATLVQPVGSPLSLECTVEGTSNPNLYWYRQAAGRGLQLLFYSVGIGQISSEVPQNLSASRPQDRQFILSSKKLLLSDSGFYLCAWSDVPLAGGHEQFFGPGTRLTVL.

This chain uses TRBV19 with TRBJ1-5; D remains ambiguous. This CDR3 has 14 amino acids. CDR1 LNHDA and CDR2 SQIVND come from the germline V gene (reference sequence). Trimming removed 2 bases from V and 0 bases from J, with 5 bases in between. The CDR3 sequence: CASSIRDSNQPQHF. CDR3 DNA: TGTGCCAGTAGTATAAGAGATAGCAATCAGCCCCAGCATTTT.

Comment on this clone: This sample also contains other DNA sequences that code for the same CDR3. The chain is built from TRBV9 and TRBJ1-1, with a possible D match to TRBD1 (6 bases). Germline-derived CDR1 and CDR2 are SGDLS and YYNGEE. The V end was cut by 4 bases, the J end by 1 base, with 23 bases between. The CDR3 has 18 amino acids. The CDR3 spells CASSPFGGKFPQNTEAFF. The DNA of the CDR3 is TGTGCCAGCAGCCCCTTTGGGGGCAAATTTCCCCAGAACACTGAAGCTTTCTTT.

This clone was counted once. The rearrangement uses TRBV19 and TRBJ2-3; a weak D match, TRBD2 (6 bases). This CDR3 spans 15 amino acids. The V gene lost 1 base and the J gene lost 0 bases, with 8 bases spanning the gap. CDR1 and CDR2 (germline): LNHDA, SQIVND (reference sequence). The DNA of the CDR3 is TGTGCCAGTAGTATAGGGGGGACTAGCACAGATACGCAGTATTTT. It specifies CASSIGGTSTDTQYF.

The chain is built from TRBV30 and TRBJ1-5, with TRBD1 matching 7 bases. The germline V gene has CDR1 GTSNPN and CDR2 SVGIG (reference sequence). This CDR3 is built from 15 residues. V shed 0 bases and J 0 bases; nucleotides not matched to a gene: 2. The CDR3 bases are TGTGCCTGGAGTGTCGGGACAGTTAGCAATCAGCCCCAGCATTTT. It yields the protein CAWSVGTVSNQPQHF.

V is TRBV27 and J is TRBJ1-5, with D unclear. Per the germline V gene, CDR1 is MNHEY and CDR2 is SMNVEV (reference sequence). This CDR3 spans 15 amino acids. V dropped 4 bases and J dropped 0 bases, with 10 bases sitting between them. Here the CDR3 DNA reads TGTGCCAGCAGTTCCCGGGATTATAGCAATCAGCCCCAGCATTTT. Translating it yields CASSSRDYSNQPQHF.

The gene calls are TRBV7-8 and TRBJ2-6; TRBD1 is a possible D gene (6 bases). Germline CDR1 reads SGHVS; CDR2 reads FQNEAQ. This CDR3 region has 19 residues. The germline V and J ends were trimmed by 3 bases and 0 bases, with 18 bases remaining between them. The chain's CDR3 is CASSLPGTPDVSGANVLTF. The CDR3 DNA reads TGTGCCAGCAGCTTGCCCGGGACACCGGACGTCTCTGGGGCCAACGTCCTGACTTTC.

V gene TRBV12-5 combines with J gene TRBJ1-1, with D hard to call. Germline CDR1 and CDR2: LGHNT and FRNRAP. There are 15 residues in the CDR3. With 2 bases removed from V and 4 bases from J, the gap between germline ends came to 14 bases. The CDR3 DNA reads as TGTGCTAGTGGTTTGACTAGGGTGGTGAGCACTGAAGCTTTCTTT. Its protein product is CASGLTRVVSTEAFF.

V is TRBV6-5 and J is TRBJ1-2; D remains unclear. V was trimmed by 5 bases and J by 6 bases, leaving 16 bases between them. This CDR3 is 14 amino acids long. Germline CDR1 is MNHEY and CDR2 is SVGAGI. The chain's CDR3 is CASSASVGDHGYTF. In DNA, the CDR3 is TGTGCCAGCAGTGCGTCTGTGGGAGATCATGGCTACACCTTC.

The rearrangement uses TRBV15 and TRBJ2-7; tentatively, D is TRBD1 (6 bases). Germline lookup yields CDR1 LNHNV and CDR2 YYDKDF (reference sequence). V gave up 3 bases and J gave up 3 bases, with 21 bases separating them. The CDR3 has 17 amino acids. The CDR3 nucleotides read TGTGCCACCAGCAGCTCCACAGGGAGAGGACGGGGCTACGAGCAGTACTTC. Its protein is CATSSSTGRGRGYEQYF.

The CDR3 sequence: CAIRQGAGHEQYF. The CDR3 DNA sequence: TGTGCCATCCGACAGGGGGCTGGCCACGAGCAGTACTTC. This chain connects TRBV2 to TRBJ2-7; 10 bases agree with TRBD1. This CDR3 comprises 13 residues. With V trimmed by 10 bases and J by 5 bases, 8 bases remained unmatched. Germline V lookup: CDR1 SNHLY, CDR2 FYNNEI.

The gene calls are TRBV9 and TRBJ1-2; the D is unclear. CDR1 is SGDLS and CDR2 is YYNGEE in the germline V gene. This CDR3 is 12 amino acids long. Trimming took 4 bases from V and 6 from J, leaving 10 bases between them. The DNA of the CDR3 is TGTGCCAGCAGCTCCCCCCCGGATGGCTACACCTTC. Translating gives CASSSPPDGYTF.

The chain recombines TRBV9 with TRBJ2-2; the D gene is possibly TRBD1 (6 bases). CDR1 and CDR2 from the germline V gene are SGDLS and YYNGEE. There are 16 residues in the CDR3. Trimming pared 3 bases from V and 1 base from J, leaving 13 bases between. Here the CDR3 reads CASSAHRDLNTGELFF. The CDR3 nucleotides are TGTGCCAGCAGCGCTCACAGGGATCTGAACACCGGGGAGCTGTTTTTT.

This chain links TRBV4-3 with TRBJ2-7, with 10 bases matching TRBD1. V shed 4 bases and J 2 bases; nucleotides not matched to a gene: 5. CDR3 length: 15 residues. CDR1 and CDR2 from the germline V gene are LGHNA and YSLEER. CDR3 coding DNA: TGCGCCAGCAGCCCCGGGACAGGGGATACCTACGAGCAGTACTTC. Translating it yields CASSPGTGDTYEQYF.

The J gene is TRBJ1-1, the V gene TRBV5-1, with D unresolved. V was shortened by 6 bases and J by 1 base, with 7 bases between the two germline ends. The CDR3 has 12 amino acids. CDR1 is SGHRS, CDR2 YFSETQ, per germline. DNA of the CDR3: TGCGCCAGCAAGCTAGGGAACACTGAAGCTTTCTTT. Translated, it gives CASKLGNTEAFF.

This clone has a handful of counts. The chain combines TRBV4-1 with TRBJ1-1; D unresolved. The CDR3 runs to 15 residues. The germline CDR1 and CDR2 sequences are MGHRA and YSYEKL. Trimming shortened V by 0 bases and J by 3 bases, and 11 bases separated the two germline ends. The CDR3 loop reads CASSQDERAHTEAFF. The CDR3, as DNA: TGCGCCAGCAGCCAAGATGAGAGGGCCCACACTGAAGCTTTCTTT.

The chain carries TRBV7-8 and TRBJ2-5, with D maybe TRBD1 (5 bases). The CDR3 length is 15 residues. Trimming pared 4 bases from V and 7 bases from J, leaving 19 bases between. Looked up from germline, CDR1 is SGHVS and CDR2 is FQNEAQ. The CDR3 DNA reads TGTGCCAGCAGCTATCAGGTGTCCGTTCAGGGGACCCAGTACTTC. This gives the protein CASSYQVSVQGTQYF.

The V gene is TRBV6-1, the J gene TRBJ2-7; 10 bases match TRBD1. The CDR3 covers 15 residues. Trimming took 4 bases from V and 2 from J; bases not matched to a gene: 5. Germline V gives CDR1 MNHNS, CDR2 SASEGT. CDR3 sequence reads: CASSVRDRGAYEQYF. The CDR3 DNA sequence: TGTGCCAGCAGTGTACGGGACAGGGGAGCCTACGAGCAGTACTTC.

CDR3 in amino acids: CASSYTAGREAFF. CDR3 DNA: TGTGCCAGCAGTTACACAGCGGGGCGGGAAGCTTTCTTT. The chain is built from TRBV6-5 and TRBJ1-1; weak D call: TRBD1 (5 bases). With 2 bases removed from V and 8 bases from J, the gap between germline ends came to 12 bases. Germline CDR1 is MNHEY and CDR2 is SVGAGI. This CDR3 has 13 residues.

The rearrangement links TRBV6-5 to TRBJ2-7, with D possibly matching TRBD1 (5 bases). The germline V gene encodes CDR1 MNHEY and CDR2 SVGAGI. CDR3 size: 15 residues. V was shortened by 2 bases and J by 7 bases, with 18 bases between the two germline ends. The CDR3 loop is CASSYDTTAQTEQYF. The DNA for the CDR3 is TGTGCCAGCAGTTACGATACGACAGCACAGACGGAGCAGTACTTC.

This clone was counted a single time. This sequence joins TRBV7-2 and TRBJ1-5, with a weak D call TRBD1 (5 bases). CDR1 is SGHTA, CDR2 FQGNSA, per germline. The CDR3 is 17 amino acids. V was clipped by 7 bases and J by 3 bases, with 22 bases between them. CDR3 residues: CASTPSPYRGHNQPQHF. The CDR3 DNA reads TGTGCCAGCACTCCTAGTCCGTACCGCGGACACAATCAGCCCCAGCATTTT.

The chain employs TRBV27 and TRBJ1-1, with D hard to call. CDR3 length equals 12 residues. CDR1 is MNHEY, CDR2 SMNVEV, per germline (reference sequence). The V and J ends lost 0 bases and 8 bases respectively, with 7 bases between them. DNA for the CDR3: TGTGCCAGCAGTTTATCCGGCAGGGAAGCTTTCTTT. Protein: CASSLSGREAFF.

Comments on this clone: One junction end disagrees with the germline gene, perhaps due to a read error. V usage is TRBV27 and J usage is TRBJ2-7; D remains unclear. CDR3 length: 12 amino acids. Looked up from germline, CDR1 is MNHEY and CDR2 is SMNVEV (reference sequence). CDR3 nucleotide sequence: TGTGCCAGCGGTTTTAGCTCCTACGAGCAGTACTTC. It yields the protein CASGFSSYEQYF.

CDR3: CASSIASGSPDTQYF. In DNA, the CDR3 is TGTGCCAGTAGTATAGCTAGCGGGAGCCCAGATACGCAGTATTTT. This chain connects TRBV19 to TRBJ2-3; TRBD2 aligns across 10 bases. Germline V lookup: CDR1 LNHDA, CDR2 SQIVND (reference sequence). V was pared by 1 base and J by 4 bases, with 2 bases of the junction left unmatched. The CDR3 has 15 amino acids.

The chain joins TRBV9 to TRBJ2-1; D possibly corresponds to TRBD1 (6 bases). This CDR3 contains 16 residues. Per the germline V gene, CDR1 is SGDLS and CDR2 is YYNGEE. The germline V and J ends were trimmed by 0 bases and 4 bases, with 14 bases remaining between them. Here the CDR3 reads CASSVGRTAMYNEQFF. In nucleotides, the CDR3 is TGTGCCAGCAGCGTAGGGAGGACAGCGATGTACAATGAGCAGTTCTTC.

The chain has TRBV13 and TRBJ2-3; D might be TRBD1 (7 bases). The CDR3 has 15 amino acids. Trimming left V 4 bases short and J 6 bases short, with 17 bases between. Germline V gives CDR1 PRHDT, CDR2 FYEKMQ (reference sequence). As DNA, the CDR3 is TGTGCCAGCAGCTCGAGGAGGGGGCAGGGCGATACGCAGTATTTT. It translates to CASSSRRGQGDTQYF.

This clone has only one observation. This chain joins TRBV12-5 and TRBJ1-1, with D perhaps matching TRBD1 (5 bases). Trimming stripped 6 bases from V and 0 bases from J, with 11 bases between. Germline values: CDR1 LGHNT, CDR2 FRNRAP. This CDR3 spans 14 amino acids. In nucleotides, the CDR3 is TGTGCTAGTGGCCCAGACAGCATGAACACTGAAGCTTTCTTT. Its protein is CASGPDSMNTEAFF.

This chain joins TRBV4-3 and TRBJ1-1, with 7 bases fitting TRBD1. The ends lost 2 bases at V and 1 base at J; junction bases unmatched: 4. This CDR3 is built from 15 residues. In germline, CDR1 is LGHNA, CDR2 YSLEER. The CDR3 sequence is CASSQNRGPNTEAFF. In DNA form, the CDR3 reads TGCGCCAGCAGCCAAAACAGGGGTCCGAACACTGAAGCTTTCTTT.

This clone was found a few times. The DNA of the CDR3 is TGTGCCAGCAGCTCGGGGAGAGAAGACTACGAGCAGTACTTC. Translation: CASSSGREDYEQYF. The chain links TRBV9 to TRBJ2-7; the D gene is possibly TRBD2 (5 bases). The CDR3 has 14 residues. Trimming stripped 4 bases from V and 3 bases from J, with 14 bases between. Germline CDR1 reads SGDLS; CDR2 reads YYNGEE.